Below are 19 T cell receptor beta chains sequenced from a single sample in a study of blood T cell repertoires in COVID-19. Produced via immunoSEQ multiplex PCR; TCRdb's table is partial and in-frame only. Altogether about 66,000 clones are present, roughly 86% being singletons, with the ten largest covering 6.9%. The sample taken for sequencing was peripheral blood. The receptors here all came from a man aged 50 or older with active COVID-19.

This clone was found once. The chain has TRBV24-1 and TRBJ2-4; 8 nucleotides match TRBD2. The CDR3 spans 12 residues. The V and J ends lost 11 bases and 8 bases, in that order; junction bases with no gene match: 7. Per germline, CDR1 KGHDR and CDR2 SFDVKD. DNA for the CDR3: TGTGCCATCAGCTCGCGGGGGGACATTCAGTACTTC. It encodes CAISSRGDIQYF.

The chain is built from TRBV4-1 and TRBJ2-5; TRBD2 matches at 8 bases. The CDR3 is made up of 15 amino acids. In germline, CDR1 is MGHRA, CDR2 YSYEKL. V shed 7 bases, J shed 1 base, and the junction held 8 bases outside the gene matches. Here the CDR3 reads CASKRSGGPQETQYF. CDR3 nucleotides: TGCGCCAGCAAGAGGAGCGGGGGACCCCAAGAGACCCAGTACTTC.

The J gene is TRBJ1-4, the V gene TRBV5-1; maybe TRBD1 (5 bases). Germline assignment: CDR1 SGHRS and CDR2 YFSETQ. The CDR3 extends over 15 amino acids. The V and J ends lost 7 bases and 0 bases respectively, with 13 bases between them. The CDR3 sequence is CASRRRDATNEKLFF. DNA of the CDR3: TGCGCCAGCCGTCGCAGGGATGCAACTAATGAAAAACTGTTTTTT.

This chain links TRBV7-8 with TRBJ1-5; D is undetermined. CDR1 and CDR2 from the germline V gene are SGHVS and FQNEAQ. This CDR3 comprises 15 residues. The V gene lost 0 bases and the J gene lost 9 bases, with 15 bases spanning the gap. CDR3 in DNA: TGTGCCAGCAGCTTAGCACATGAGGGCGTAGGGCCCCAGCATTTT. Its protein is CASSLAHEGVGPQHF.

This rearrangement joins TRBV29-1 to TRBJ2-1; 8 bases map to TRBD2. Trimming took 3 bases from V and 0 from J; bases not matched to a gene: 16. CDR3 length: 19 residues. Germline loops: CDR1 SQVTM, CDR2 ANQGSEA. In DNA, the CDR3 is TGCAGCGTTGACAATTTAGGGGGTAGCGGGATGAGCTCCTACAATGAGCAGTTCTTC. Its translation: CSVDNLGGSGMSSYNEQFF.

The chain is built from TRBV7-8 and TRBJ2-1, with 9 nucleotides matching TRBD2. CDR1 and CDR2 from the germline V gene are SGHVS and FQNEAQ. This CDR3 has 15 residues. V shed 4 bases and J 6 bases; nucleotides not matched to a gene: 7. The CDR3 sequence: CASSSLAGLVNEQFF. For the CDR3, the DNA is TGTGCCAGCAGCTCTCTAGCGGGACTGGTCAATGAGCAGTTCTTC.

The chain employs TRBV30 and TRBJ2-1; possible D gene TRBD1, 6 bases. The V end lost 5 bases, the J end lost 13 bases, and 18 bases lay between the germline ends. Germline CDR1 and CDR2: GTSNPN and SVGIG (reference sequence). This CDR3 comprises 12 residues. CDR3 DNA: TGTGCCTGGGGAATCGAAACAGGGCGCCAGTTCTTC. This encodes CAWGIETGRQFF.

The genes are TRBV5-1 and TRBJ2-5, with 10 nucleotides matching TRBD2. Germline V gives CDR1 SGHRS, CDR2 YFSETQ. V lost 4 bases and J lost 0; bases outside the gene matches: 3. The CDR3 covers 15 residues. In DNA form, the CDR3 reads TGCGCCAGCAGCCCGGGACTAGCGAACCAAGAGACCCAGTACTTC. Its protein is CASSPGLANQETQYF.

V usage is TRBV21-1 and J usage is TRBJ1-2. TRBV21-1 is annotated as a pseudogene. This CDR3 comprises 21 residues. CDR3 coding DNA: TGTGCCAGCAGCAAACCCCCGGGGGGGGCCGGGTCGAATAACGCTAACTATGGCTACACCTTC. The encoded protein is CASSKPPGGAGSNNANYGYTF.

The CDR3 nucleotides read TGTGCCAGCAGCAAATCCGGGACAACTAATGAAAAACTGTTTTTT. Translation gives CASSKSGTTNEKLFF. The rearrangement links TRBV7-9 to TRBJ1-4; unclear D gene. This CDR3 is 15 amino acids long. Trimming left V 5 bases short and J 0 bases short, with 10 bases between. Looked up from germline, CDR1 is SEHNR and CDR2 is FQNEAQ (reference sequence).

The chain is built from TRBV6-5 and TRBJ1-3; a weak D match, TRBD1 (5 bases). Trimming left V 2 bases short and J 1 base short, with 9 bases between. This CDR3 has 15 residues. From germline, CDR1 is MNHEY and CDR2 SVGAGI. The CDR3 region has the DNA TGTGCCAGCAGTTACGCGGGGCTGTCTGGAAACACCATATATTTT. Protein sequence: CASSYAGLSGNTIYF.

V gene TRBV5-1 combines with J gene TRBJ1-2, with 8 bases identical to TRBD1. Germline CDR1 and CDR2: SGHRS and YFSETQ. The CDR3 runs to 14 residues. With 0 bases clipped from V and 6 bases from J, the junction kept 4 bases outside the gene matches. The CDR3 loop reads CASSLDRTGNGYTF. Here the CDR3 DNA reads TGCGCCAGCAGCTTGGATCGGACAGGGAATGGCTACACCTTC.

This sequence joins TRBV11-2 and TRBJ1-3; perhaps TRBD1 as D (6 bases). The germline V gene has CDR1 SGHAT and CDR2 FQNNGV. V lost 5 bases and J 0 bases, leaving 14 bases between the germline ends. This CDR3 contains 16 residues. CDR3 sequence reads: CASSEHTGLSGNTIYF. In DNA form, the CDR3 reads TGTGCCAGCAGCGAGCATACAGGGCTCTCTGGAAACACCATATATTTT.

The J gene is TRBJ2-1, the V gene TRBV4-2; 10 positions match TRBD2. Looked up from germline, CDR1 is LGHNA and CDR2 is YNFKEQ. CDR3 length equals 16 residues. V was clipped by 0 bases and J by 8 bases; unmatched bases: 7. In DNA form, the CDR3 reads TGTGCCAGCAGCCAAGAGAGAAGCGGGGGGGCTTATGAGCAGTTCTTC. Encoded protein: CASSQERSGGAYEQFF.

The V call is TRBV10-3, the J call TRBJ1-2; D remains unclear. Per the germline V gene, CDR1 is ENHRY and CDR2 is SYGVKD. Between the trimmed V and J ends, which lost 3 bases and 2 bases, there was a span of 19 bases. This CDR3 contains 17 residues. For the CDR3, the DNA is TGTGCCATCAGTGATTCCCCGGCGTCAGGAAAAAACTATGGCTACACCTTC. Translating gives CAISDSPASGKNYGYTF.

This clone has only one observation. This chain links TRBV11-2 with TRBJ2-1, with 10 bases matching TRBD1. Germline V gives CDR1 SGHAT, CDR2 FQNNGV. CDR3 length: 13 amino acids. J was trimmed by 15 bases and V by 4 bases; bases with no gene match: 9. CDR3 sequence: CASSSIRQGAGFF. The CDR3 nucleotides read TGTGCCAGCAGCTCAATTAGACAGGGGGCTGGGTTCTTC.

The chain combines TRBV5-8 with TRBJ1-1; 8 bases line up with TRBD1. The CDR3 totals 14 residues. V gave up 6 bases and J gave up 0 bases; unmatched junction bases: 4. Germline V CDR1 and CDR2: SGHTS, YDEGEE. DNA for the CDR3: TGTGCCAGCACCCGACAGGGGTTGAACACTGAAGCTTTCTTT. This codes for CASTRQGLNTEAFF.

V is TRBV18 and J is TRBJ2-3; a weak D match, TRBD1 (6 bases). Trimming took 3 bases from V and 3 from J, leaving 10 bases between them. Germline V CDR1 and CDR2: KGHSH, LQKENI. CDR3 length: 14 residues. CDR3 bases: TGTGCCAGCTCACCGAACAGGGAAACAGATACGCAGTATTTT. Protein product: CASSPNRETDTQYF.

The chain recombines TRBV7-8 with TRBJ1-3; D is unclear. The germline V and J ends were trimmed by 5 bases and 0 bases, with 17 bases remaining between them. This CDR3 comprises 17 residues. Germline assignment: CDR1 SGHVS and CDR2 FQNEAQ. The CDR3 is CASSLGLEPVSGNTIYF. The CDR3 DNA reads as TGTGCCAGCAGCCTAGGACTGGAGCCCGTCTCTGGAAACACCATATATTTT.